The clone carrying this T cell receptor beta chain was observed a few times. Its cognate antigen is unknown. Source study methods: Junction-only immunoSEQ sequences carried no quality scores, so filtering differed. This table comes from immunoSEQ multiplex PCR, and its TCRdb copy is limited to in-frame clones, with some not included. D and trimming were read from the DNA, whereas the V and J calls and clone size are those reported in that table. Among about half a million clones listed, less than 85% were seen once. This specimen belongs to a study of shared clonotypes between healthy human individuals. Whole-study results and caveats: With few donors, the genetic and exposure-history diversity represented was limited. Donor clonotype sharing was expected to depend on sequencing depth.

Approximately 87 million PBMCs went into genomic DNA for unsorted samples. Input material: PBMCs. The receptor was isolated from a woman aged 40 to 49 in good health. Some clones in this sample may be carry-over from other donors' samples.

The CDR3 DNA sequence: TGTGCCAGCTCACTCGGACAGGGACCTAATGAAAAACTGTTTTTT. This codes for CASSLGQGPNEKLFF. V gene TRBV18 combines with J gene TRBJ1-4; 8 nucleotides line up with TRBD1. The CDR3 length is 15 residues. V shed 4 bases and J 3 bases; nucleotides not matched to a gene: 4. Germline V CDR1 and CDR2: KGHSH, LQKENI.